This TCR beta chain came from a study of blood T cell repertoires in COVID-19. Looking at the study overall: PBMCs, B-cell-depleted T cells, or T cells provided the cDNA or gDNA that made up the material.

The data were produced by immunoSEQ multiplex PCR, yet TCRdb's version contains in-frame clones alone and is incomplete. The repertoire holds approximately 82,000 clones, with roughly 91% as singletons. This CDR3 comprises 15 residues. The V end lost 4 bases, the J end lost 8 bases, and 15 bases lay between the germline ends. The germline CDR1 and CDR2 sequences are MNHEY and SMNVEV (reference sequence). The J gene is TRBJ1-6, the V gene TRBV27; D not resolved. This clonotype was obtained from a woman aged 45-59 years with acute COVID-19. Sequencing was done on a sample of PBMCs or T cells enriched from blood (not recorded which). In DNA, the CDR3 is TGTGCCAGCAGTTACGGGAGTTTAGGCGATTCACCCCTCCACTTT. It codes for CASSYGSLGDSPLHF.